The 2 T cell receptor beta chains presented below share a single source sample, sequenced in a study of blood T cell repertoires in COVID-19. Using immunoSEQ multiplex PCR, the repertoire was profiled, and TCRdb retains in-frame clones only, with some absent. The repertoire holds a few hundred thousand clones, with 84% as singletons. Sequences were obtained from peripheral blood. The source of these receptors is a human donor in a cohort sampled during active COVID-19.

The chain links TRBV7-2 to TRBJ2-3; D is possibly TRBD2 (7 bases). Looked up from germline, CDR1 is SGHTA and CDR2 is FQGNSA. The CDR3 totals 18 residues. V lost 1 base, J lost 8 bases, and 25 bases lay in between. CDR3 residues: CASSLDMARRGHRFTQYF. As DNA, the CDR3 is TGTGCCAGCAGCTTAGATATGGCTAGGCGGGGGCACAGATTTACGCAGTATTTT.

V gene TRBV9 combines with J gene TRBJ2-2; the D gene is possibly TRBD2 (7 bases). The CDR3 is made up of 17 amino acids. Germline CDR1 SGDLS, CDR2 YYNGEE. V gave up 2 bases and J gave up 2 bases, with 16 bases separating them. This chain's CDR3 is CASSVPRGAPNTGELFF. The CDR3 nucleotides are TGTGCCAGCAGCGTCCCTCGGGGGGCTCCAAACACCGGGGAGCTGTTTTTT.